This is a list of T cell receptor beta chains from one sample in a study of blood T cell repertoires in COVID-19. Here immunoSEQ multiplex PCR was the method, and the copy in TCRdb shows in-frame clones only, minus some. The table shows roughly 73,000 clones, with roughly 76% occurring only once. Material: peripheral blood. Source of these receptors: a woman in her 70s with acute or convalescent COVID-19. CDR3s include the opening cysteine and the closing phenylalanine or tryptophan. A D gene is named only where the DNA matches it firmly. Clone size appears in some rows only: once, few, many, or a class for an expanded clone.

TRBJ2-7 - 13 TRBV5-1 TRBD1 TGCGCCAGCAGCTGGGCAGGGGGATACGAGCAGTACTTC CASSWAGGYEQYF
TRBJ2-4 - 15 TRBV20-1 - TGCAGTGCTATTGACAGACAAGTAGCCAAAAACATTCAGTACTTC CSAIDRQVAKNIQYF
TRBJ1-5 few 18 TRBV6-2/TRBV6-3 - TGTGCCAGCAGTCGTCGACCGAATACAGCCTATAGCAATCAGCCCCAGCATTTT CASSRRPNTAYSNQPQHF
TRBJ2-1 once 13 TRBV21-1 - TGTGCCAGGACCTATTTGGGCCGCGGGGTGCAGTTCTTC CARTYLGRGVQFF
TRBJ1-5 - 14 TRBV5-5 - TGTGCCAGCAGCTTGAGAACAGGGAATCAGCCCCAGCATTTT CASSLRTGNQPQHF
TRBJ1-2 - 11 TRBV28 - TGTGCCAGCAGTTCGAGCTATGGCTACACCTTC CASSSSYGYTF
TRBJ2-7 - 14 TRBV5-1 TRBD2 TGCGCCAGCAGCTTCCTAGCGGGCGCGTACGAGCAGTACTTC CASSFLAGAYEQYF
TRBJ1-1 few 15 TRBV7-9 - TGTGCCAGCAGCTTAGTCGTAACAGAGAACACTGAAGCTTTCTTT CASSLVVTENTEAFF
TRBJ2-3 - 14 TRBV6-5 TRBD1 TGTGCCAGCAGTCGACAGGGTTTAGGAGATACGCAGTATTTT CASSRQGLGDTQYF
TRBJ2-5 once 16 TRBV24-1 TRBD1 TGTGCCACCAGTGATTTGCACCGGACAGGGGAAGAGACCCAGTACTTC CATSDLHRTGEETQYF
TRBJ1-4 - 16 TRBV28 - TGTGCCAGCAGTTTAAGCGTAGGGGGACGAACGGAGAAACTGTTTTTT CASSLSVGGRTEKLFF
TRBJ2-1 - 16 TRBV9 TRBD2 TGTGCCAGCAGCGTAGTCCTGGGTAGCGGGAGCAATGAGCAGTTCTTC CASSVVLGSGSNEQFF
TRBJ2-5 - 12 TRBV19 TRBD2 TGTGCCAGTCGCCTAGCGGGAGAGACCCAGTACTTC CASRLAGETQYF
TRBJ1-4 - 13 TRBV5-4 - TGTGCCAGCAGCTTCAAAGGCGGTGAAAAACTGTTTTTT CASSFKGGEKLFF
TRBJ2-1 - 15 TRBV5-4 TRBD2 TGTGCCAGCAGCCCTGGCGGGGGATCCTACAATGAGCAGTTCTTC CASSPGGGSYNEQFF
TRBJ1-6 medium-sized 17 TRBV4-2 TRBD1 TGTGCCAGCAGCCAAGAAGGGGGACAGCACTATAATTCACCCCTCCACTTT CASSQEGGQHYNSPLHF
TRBJ2-1 - 15 TRBV7-2 - TGTGCCAGCAGCTTAACCCGGGAGTCCTACAATGAGCAGTTCTTC CASSLTRESYNEQFF
TRBJ1-2 - 14 TRBV2 - TGTGCCAGCACGGCGTCGGCCGGGGGATATGGCTACACCTTC CASTASAGGYGYTF
TRBJ2-4 - 13 TRBV28 TRBD1 TGTGCCAGCAGCTCCGGGACAGGCCACATTCAGTACTTC CASSSGTGHIQYF
TRBJ1-5 - 14 TRBV28 - TGTGCCAGCAGTTCCCCCTCGAGGAATCAGCCCCAGCATTTT CASSSPSRNQPQHF
TRBJ1-1 - 12 TRBV5-1 - TGCGCCAGCAGCTTGTTTAGCACTGAAGCTTTCTTT CASSLFSTEAFF
TRBJ2-1 - 11 TRBV27 - TGTGCCAGCAGTTTAATAGAGGAGCAGTTCTTC CASSLIEEQFF
TRBJ1-2 - 13 TRBV3-1/TRBV3-2 - TGTGCCAGCAGCCAAGGAGGGGGTTGGGGCTACACCTTC CASSQGGGWGYTF
TRBJ1-5 - 18 TRBV28 TRBD1 TGTGCCAGCAGTTTCTTAGGACAGGGGATTTATAGCAATCAGCCCCAGCATTTT CASSFLGQGIYSNQPQHF
TRBJ2-1 - 14 TRBV2 - TGTGCCAGCTCCGGACTTGTAGCACGCCGGGAGCAGTTCTTC CASSGLVARREQFF
TRBJ1-5 once 14 TRBV15 - TGTGCCACCAGCGCAGGCCATAGCAATCAGCCCCAGCATTTT CATSAGHSNQPQHF
TRBJ2-3 - 16 TRBV19 TRBD1 TGTGCCAGTAGCCGTGCGACAGGGTTACGAACAGATACGCAGTATTTT CASSRATGLRTDTQYF
TRBJ2-5 - 12 TRBV7-2 - TGTGCCAGCAGCTTCACAGGGGAGACCCAGTACTTC CASSFTGETQYF
TRBJ1-2 - 14 TRBV5-8 - TGTGCCAGCAGCGGTAGAGGGTTTAACTATGGCTACACCTTC CASSGRGFNYGYTF
TRBJ2-1 - 16 TRBV5-1 TRBD1 TGCGCCAGCAGCCTGACCACGGGACAGGGTCTCAATGAGCAGTTCTTC CASSLTTGQGLNEQFF
TRBJ1-4 - 16 TRBV6-6 TRBD1 TGTGCCAGCAGTTACTCGAAGGGACAGCTCAATGAAAAACTGTTTTTT CASSYSKGQLNEKLFF
TRBJ2-3 - 13 TRBV6-6 - TGTGCCAGCAGCACAGGGTACCTAGAGACGCAGTATTTT CASSTGYLETQYF
TRBJ2-5 - 15 TRBV5-8 TRBD2 TGTGCCAGCAGCCCTTCTAGGCGGGAGGGAGAGACCCAGTACTTC CASSPSRREGETQYF
TRBJ2-2 - 16 TRBV18 - TGTGCCAGCTCCCAGAGACTAGGAACGAACACCGGGGAGCTGTTTTTT CASSQRLGTNTGELFF
TRBJ2-7 - 16 TRBV9 - TGTGCCAGCAGCCGAGGGTTCGGAGCGGGTTTATACGAGCAGTACTTC CASSRGFGAGLYEQYF
TRBJ2-1 - 15 TRBV27 TRBD1 TGTGCCAGCAGTTTAAAAGGGGGCGCCTACAATGAGCAGTTCTTC CASSLKGGAYNEQFF
TRBJ1-1 - 14 TRBV5-1 TRBD1 TGCGCCAGCAGCCACGGAGGGGGCGGGACTGAAGCTTTCTTT CASSHGGGGTEAFF
TRBJ1-2 - 13 TRBV18 - TGTGCCAGCTCACCAAGGCAGGGATCTGGCTACACCTTC CASSPRQGSGYTF
TRBJ2-1 few 14 TRBV5-6 TRBD2 TGTGCCAGCAGCCTAGGACTAGGGGCGAATGAGCAGTTCTTC CASSLGLGANEQFF
TRBJ1-1 - 14 TRBV28 - TGTGCCAGCAGGCCGGGACTACTGAATACTGAAGCTTTCTTT CASRPGLLNTEAFF
TRBJ2-7 - 15 TRBV20-1 TRBD2 TGCAGTGCTAGTGGGACTAGCGGGGTCTCTTACGAGCAGTACTTC CSASGTSGVSYEQYF
TRBJ1-3 - 15 TRBV6-4 TRBD1 TGTGCCAGCACTCCCGGGACAGGGGTTGGAAACACCATATATTTT CASTPGTGVGNTIYF
TRBJ2-3 - 18 TRBV7-9 TRBD2 TGTGCCAGCAGCTTATCCGCCGGACTAGCGGTTAGCACAGATACGCAGTATTTT CASSLSAGLAVSTDTQYF
TRBJ2-2 - 17 TRBV15 TRBD2 TGTGCCACCAGCAGAGGGGGGAGCGGGAGAAACACCGGGGAGCTGTTTTTT CATSRGGSGRNTGELFF
TRBJ2-4 - 16 TRBV21-1 - TGTGCCAGCAGCAATCAGGGACAGGGGGCCAAAAACATTCAGTACTTC CASSNQGQGAKNIQYF
TRBJ1-5 - 12 TRBV28 - TGTGCCAGCAAAGCGCTCAATCAGCCCCAGCATTTT CASKALNQPQHF
TRBJ2-7 - 14 TRBV6-5 TRBD2 TGTGCCAGCTGGGAGACTAGCGGCCCCTACGAGCAGTACTTC CASWETSGPYEQYF
TRBJ1-2 - 15 TRBV12-5 TRBD1 TGTGCTAGTGGTCTACCGGGACAGGGGGGCTATGGCTACACCTTC CASGLPGQGGYGYTF
TRBJ2-5 - 10 TRBV30 - TGTGCCTGGAGTCGAGAGACCCAGTACTTC CAWSRETQYF
TRBJ1-4 - 14 TRBV19 TRBD1 TGTGCCAGTAGTACCACAGGGGGCAACGAAAAACTGTTTTTT CASSTTGGNEKLFF
TRBJ1-1 - 12 TRBV19 - TGTGCCAGTAAGGGGCCGAACACTGAAGCTTTCTTT CASKGPNTEAFF
TRBJ1-2 - 14 TRBV6-5 - TGTGCCAGCAGTTACTCGAATGGGGAGCGAGGCTACACCTTC CASSYSNGERGYTF
TRBJ2-7 few 16 TRBV28 TRBD2 TGTGCCAGCAGGCCCCGAAGCGGGAGTTGGGCCTACGAGCAGTACTTC CASRPRSGSWAYEQYF
TRBJ1-1 once 15 TRBV3-1/TRBV3-2 - TGTGCCAGCAGCCTGCGAGAGGGTGTGAACACTGAAGCTTTCTTT CASSLREGVNTEAFF